These T cell receptor beta chains were read from a single sample in a study of T cells after yellow fever vaccination. TCRdb re-called the 5' RACE reads through MiXCR, storing one row per CDR3 protein. The table lists 99,000 or so distinct CDR3 sequences, 5.8% of them singletons. Source: CD8+ T cells sorted from PBMCs, taken 10 days after the yellow fever booster vaccination. Receptors originate from a man aged 18 to 30 who received the YFV17D yellow fever vaccine. Both conserved end residues are part of each CDR3. A D gene is named only where the DNA matches it firmly. Rows give clone size only sometimes, using once, few, many, or a class for an expanded clone.

d_gene	j_gene	v_gene	abundance	CDR3nt	CDR3aa
-	TRBJ2-7	TRBV7-9	-	TGTGCCAGCAGATTAGCCAGGTTCGCCTACGAGCAGTACTTC	CASRLARFAYEQYF
-	TRBJ1-1	TRBV29-1	once	TGCAGCGTTAGCCCTGGGAACACTGAAGCTTTCTTT	CSVSPGNTEAFF
TRBD1	TRBJ2-1	TRBV6-2/TRBV6-3	-	TGTGCCAGCAGCCGGACAGGTTGGGGCAATGAGCAGTTCTTC	CASSRTGWGNEQFF
-	TRBJ1-4	TRBV7-9	few	TGTGCCAGCAGCTTAGCGAGGGAGAGAAATGAAAAACTGTTTTTT	CASSLARERNEKLFF
-	TRBJ1-4	TRBV4-3	-	TGCGCCAGCAGCCAAAATAAGGGGAAGGCCAATGAAAAACTGTTTTTT	CASSQNKGKANEKLFF
-	TRBJ2-3	TRBV20-1	-	TGCAGTGCTAGTGGTCCTCTGCGGGGTCCGGGAAATACGCAGTATTTT	CSASGPLRGPGNTQYF
-	TRBJ1-1	TRBV9	-	TGTGCCAGCAGCGTGGCGGGGGGGGACACTGAAGCTTTCTTT	CASSVAGGDTEAFF
-	TRBJ1-4	TRBV7-9	few	TGTGCCAGCAGCTCATCCTCCGGGTTTAATGAAAAACTGTTTTTT	CASSSSSGFNEKLFF
-	TRBJ1-1	TRBV7-2	few	TGTGCCAGCAGCCTTCGTTATAGTAACACTGAAGCTTTCTTT	CASSLRYSNTEAFF
-	TRBJ1-1	TRBV28	few	TGTGCCTCGTATTGGGGGTTGAGAGCTTTCTTT	CASYWGLRAFF
-	TRBJ1-2	TRBV3-1	few	TGTGCCAGCAGCCAAGCCGGGACCGTTCATAACTATGGCTACACCTTC	CASSQAGTVHNYGYTF
-	TRBJ2-3	TRBV20-1	-	TGCAGTGCTAGAGAGCCCAGGAGCACAGATACGCAGTATTTT	CSAREPRSTDTQYF
TRBD2	TRBJ2-1	TRBV20-1	many	TGCAGTGCTAGAGGACTAGCTTCCTACAATGAGCAGTTCTTC	CSARGLASYNEQFF
-	TRBJ2-2	TRBV7-6	few	TGTGCCAGCAGCGGTACTAGTCCCGGGGAGCTGTTTTTT	CASSGTSPGELFF
-	TRBJ2-1	TRBV6-1	-	TGTGCCAGCAGTGAAAGGGGGTTTACCTCCAATGAGCAGTTCTTC	CASSERGFTSNEQFF
TRBD2	TRBJ2-5	TRBV29-1	few	TGCAGCGTTGAGGAGCGGGGGTACCAAGAGACCCAGTACTTC	CSVEERGYQETQYF
TRBD2	TRBJ2-7	TRBV11-2	few	TGTGCCAGCAGCTCTCCGGGACTAGCAGGGTCCGAGCAGTACTTC	CASSSPGLAGSEQYF
-	TRBJ2-7	TRBV3-1	many	TGTGCCAGCAGTCACGGGACAGCGGGCTACGAGCAGTACTTC	CASSHGTAGYEQYF
-	TRBJ2-3	TRBV4-2	-	TGTGCCAGCAGCCAAGATTGGCACCCCGGAGATACGCAGTATTTT	CASSQDWHPGDTQYF
-	TRBJ1-6	TRBV21-1	few	TGTGCCAGCAGCAACCGGGAGGAGGGTGTAATGGATTCACCCCTCCACTTT	CASSNREEGVMDSPLHF
-	TRBJ2-1	TRBV15	many	TGTGCCACCAGCAGAGATAGGGTCGGGTACAATGAGCAGTTCTTC	CATSRDRVGYNEQFF
-	TRBJ2-3	TRBV29-1	-	TGCAGCGTTGAGCCCGGGGGAGATACGCAGTATTTT	CSVEPGGDTQYF
-	TRBJ2-5	TRBV10-2	many	TGCGCCAGCAGTGAGGAGGGTTTGGGGACCCAGTACTTC	CASSEEGLGTQYF
TRBD1	TRBJ1-2	TRBV3-1	-	TGTGCCAGCAGCCCAGCGGGACAGGATAACTATGGCTACACCTTC	CASSPAGQDNYGYTF
-	TRBJ1-5	TRBV4-1	-	TGCGCCAGCAGCCCTAAGGTACGGAATAGCAATCAGCCCCAGCATTTT	CASSPKVRNSNQPQHF
-	TRBJ1-4	TRBV5-4	few	TGTGCCAGCAGCTTAAGAGGGTCTGGTGAAAAACTGTTTTTT	CASSLRGSGEKLFF
-	TRBJ1-1	TRBV3-1	few	TGTGCCAGCAGCCACCTCGGGGTAGGAGTGACTGAAGCTTTCTTT	CASSHLGVGVTEAFF
-	TRBJ1-1	TRBV5-1	many	TGCGCCAGCAGCTTAACAGGGTTGGCGCACACTGAAGCTTTCTTT	CASSLTGLAHTEAFF
-	TRBJ1-6	TRBV6-5	few	TGTGCCAGCAGTTACGAAGTCTTTGATTCACCCCTCCACTTT	CASSYEVFDSPLHF
TRBD1	TRBJ1-5	TRBV11-2	many	TGTGCCAGCAGCTTAGGGAGACAGGGGAATCAGCCCCAGCATTTT	CASSLGRQGNQPQHF
TRBD1	TRBJ1-2	TRBV4-1	-	TGCGCCAGCAGCCAAGCAAAAGGACAGGGGATTTCGTATGGCTACACCTTC	CASSQAKGQGISYGYTF
TRBD2	TRBJ2-1	TRBV6-5	many	TGTGCCAGCAGTTACTCTAGCGGGGGTAATGAGCAGTTCTTC	CASSYSSGGNEQFF
-	TRBJ1-5	TRBV27	few	TGTGCCAGCAGTTCCTGGTTTAGCAATCAGCCCCAGCATTTT	CASSSWFSNQPQHF
TRBD2	TRBJ2-1	TRBV7-2	many	TGTGCCAGCAGCCACGGACTAGCGGGGAACAATGAGCAGTTCTTC	CASSHGLAGNNEQFF
TRBD1	TRBJ1-2	TRBV7-9	-	TGTGCCAGCAGCGCGGGACAGGGGGTTCGGGATGGCTACACCTTC	CASSAGQGVRDGYTF
TRBD1	TRBJ1-2	TRBV12-3/TRBV12-4	-	TGTGCCAGCAGTTCTGACGCAGGGGGAACCCACTATGGCTACACCTTC	CASSSDAGGTHYGYTF
-	TRBJ1-1	TRBV5-1	few	TGCGCCAGCAGCTTAGGATTACCCCTCGTAGCTTTCTTT	CASSLGLPLVAFF
TRBD2	TRBJ2-5	TRBV9	few	TGTGCCAGCAGCTGGACTGGCGGGGGTGAGACCCAGTACTTC	CASSWTGGGETQYF
TRBD2	TRBJ2-7	TRBV12-3/TRBV12-4	few	TGTGCCAGCAGTTTTGGACTAGCGGGGCACTACGAGCAGTACTTC	CASSFGLAGHYEQYF
TRBD1	TRBJ1-4	TRBV12-3/TRBV12-4	few	TGTGCCAGCAGTCCCACCCACAGGGGCCTGAATGAAAAACTGTTTTTT	CASSPTHRGLNEKLFF
-	TRBJ1-1	TRBV7-9	many	TGTGCCAGCGTCAACCCCAACACTGAAGCTTTCTTT	CASVNPNTEAFF
-	TRBJ2-1	TRBV11-1	many	TGTGCCAGCAGCCGAGGAGACAATGAGCAGTTCTTC	CASSRGDNEQFF
TRBD2	TRBJ2-3	TRBV7-9	-	TGTGCCAGCAGCTCCGGGACTAGCGCGGATACGCAGTATTTT	CASSSGTSADTQYF
-	TRBJ1-4	TRBV7-6	-	TGTGCCAGCAGCTCAGGGGCTGAGTGGGTTGAAAAACTGTTTTTT	CASSSGAEWVEKLFF
TRBD2	TRBJ2-5	TRBV11-2	-	TGTGCCAGCAGCGCGGGACTAGCGGGGGGCCACCAAGAGACCCAGTACTTC	CASSAGLAGGHQETQYF
TRBD2	TRBJ2-7	TRBV6-6	-	TGTGCCAGCAGGGGGACTAGCGGGGCCACCTACGAGCAGTACTTC	CASRGTSGATYEQYF
-	TRBJ2-3	TRBV4-2	-	TGTGCCAGCAGCCTGGAGTGGGGGGCGAAAGATACGCAGTATTTT	CASSLEWGAKDTQYF
TRBD2	TRBJ2-5	TRBV20-1	many	TGCAGTGCTAGAGAGCTAGCGGGGCCAGCAAGGGAGACCCAGTACTTC	CSARELAGPARETQYF
-	TRBJ1-4	TRBV7-6	few	TGTGCCAGCAGCTCAGCTCCGGGGGGTAATGAAAAACTGTTTTTT	CASSSAPGGNEKLFF
-	TRBJ2-1	TRBV14	many	TGTGCCAGCAGCCAATATAAAAGCTCCTACAATGAGCAGTTCTTC	CASSQYKSSYNEQFF
-	TRBJ2-1	TRBV7-8	few	TGTGCCAGCAGCCCTGACCCGACGTGGGCGGCTGAGCAGTTCTTC	CASSPDPTWAAEQFF